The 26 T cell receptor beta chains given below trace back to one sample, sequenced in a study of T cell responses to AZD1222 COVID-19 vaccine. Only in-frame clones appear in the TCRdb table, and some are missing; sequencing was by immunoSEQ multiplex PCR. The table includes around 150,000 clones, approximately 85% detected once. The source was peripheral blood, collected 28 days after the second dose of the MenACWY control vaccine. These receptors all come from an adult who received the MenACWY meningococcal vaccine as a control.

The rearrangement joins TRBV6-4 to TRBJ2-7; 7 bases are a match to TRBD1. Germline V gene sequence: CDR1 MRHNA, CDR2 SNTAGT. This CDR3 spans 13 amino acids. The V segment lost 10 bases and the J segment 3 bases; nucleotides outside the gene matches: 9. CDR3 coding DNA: TGTGCCAACCTATCGGGACAGAGCTACGAGCAGTACGTC. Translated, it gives CANLSGQSYEQYV.

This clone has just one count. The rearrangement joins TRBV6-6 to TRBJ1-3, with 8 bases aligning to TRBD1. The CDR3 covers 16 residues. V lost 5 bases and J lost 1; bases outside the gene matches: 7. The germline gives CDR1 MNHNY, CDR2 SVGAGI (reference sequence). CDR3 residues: CASSRKRQGSGNTIYF. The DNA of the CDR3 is TGTGCCAGCAGTCGAAAGAGACAGGGGTCTGGAAACACCATATATTTT.

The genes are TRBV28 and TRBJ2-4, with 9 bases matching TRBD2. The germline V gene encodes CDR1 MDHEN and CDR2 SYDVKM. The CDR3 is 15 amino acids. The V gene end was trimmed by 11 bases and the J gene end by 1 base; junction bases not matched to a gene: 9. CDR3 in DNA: TGTGCCGCCCAGGGCGGGGGGGCGGCCAAAAACATTCAGTACTTC. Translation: CAAQGGGAAKNIQYF.

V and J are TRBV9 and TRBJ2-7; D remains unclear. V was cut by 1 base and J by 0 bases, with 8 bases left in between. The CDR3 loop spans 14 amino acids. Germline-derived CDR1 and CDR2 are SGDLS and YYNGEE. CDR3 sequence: CASSVHGFSYEQYF. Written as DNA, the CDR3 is TGTGCCAGCAGCGTACACGGATTCTCCTACGAGCAGTACTTC.

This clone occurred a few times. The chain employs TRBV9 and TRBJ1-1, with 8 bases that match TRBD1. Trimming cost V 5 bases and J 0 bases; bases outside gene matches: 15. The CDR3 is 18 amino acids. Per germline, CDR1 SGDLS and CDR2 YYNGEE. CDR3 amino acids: CASSTSDRGRVMNTEAFF. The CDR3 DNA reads TGTGCCAGCAGTACTTCTGACAGGGGACGAGTTATGAACACTGAAGCTTTCTTT. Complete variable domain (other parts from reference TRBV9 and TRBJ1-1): DSGVTQTPKHLITATGQRVTLRCSPRSGDLSVYWYQQSLDQGLQFLIQYYNGEERAKGNILERFSAQQFPDLHSELNLSSLELGDSALYFCASSTSDRGRVMNTEAFFGQGTRLTVV.

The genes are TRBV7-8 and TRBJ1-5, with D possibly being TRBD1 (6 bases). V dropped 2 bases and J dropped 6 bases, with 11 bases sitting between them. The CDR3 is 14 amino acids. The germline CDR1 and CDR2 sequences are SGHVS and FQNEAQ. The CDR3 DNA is TGTGCCAGCAGCTTACCGGGGGGCGTTCAGCCCCAGCATTTT. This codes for CASSLPGGVQPQHF. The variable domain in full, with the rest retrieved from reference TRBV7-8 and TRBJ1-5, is GAGVSQSPRYKVAKRGQDVALRCDPISGHVSLFWYQQALGQGPEFLTYFQNEAQLDKSGLPSDRFFAERPEGSVSTLKIQRTQQEDSAVYLCASSLPGGVQPQHFGDGTRLSIL.

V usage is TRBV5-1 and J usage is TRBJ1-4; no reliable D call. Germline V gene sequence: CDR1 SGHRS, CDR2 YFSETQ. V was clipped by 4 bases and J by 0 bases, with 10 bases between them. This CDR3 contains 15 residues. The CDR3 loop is CASSREPTTNEKLFF. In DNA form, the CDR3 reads TGCGCCAGCAGCCGGGAGCCGACAACTAATGAAAAACTGTTTTTT. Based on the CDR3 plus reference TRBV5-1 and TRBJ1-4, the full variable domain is KAGVTQTPRYLIKTRGQQVTLSCSPISGHRSVSWYQQTPGQGLQFLFEYFSETQRNKGNFPGRFSGRQFSNSRSEMNVSTLELGDSALYLCASSREPTTNEKLFFGSGTQLSVL.

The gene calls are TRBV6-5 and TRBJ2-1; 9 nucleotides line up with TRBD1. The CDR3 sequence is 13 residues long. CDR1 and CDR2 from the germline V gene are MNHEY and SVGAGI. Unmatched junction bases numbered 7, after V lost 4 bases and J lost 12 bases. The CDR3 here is CASSSRTGAGQFF. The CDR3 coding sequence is TGTGCCAGCAGTTCGCGGACAGGGGCAGGGCAGTTCTTC.

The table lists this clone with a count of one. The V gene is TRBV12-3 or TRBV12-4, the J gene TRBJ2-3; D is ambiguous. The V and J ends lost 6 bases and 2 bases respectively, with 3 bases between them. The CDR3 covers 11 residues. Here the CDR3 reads CASSFTDTQYF. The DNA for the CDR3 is TGTGCCAGCAGCTTCACAGATACGCAGTATTTT.

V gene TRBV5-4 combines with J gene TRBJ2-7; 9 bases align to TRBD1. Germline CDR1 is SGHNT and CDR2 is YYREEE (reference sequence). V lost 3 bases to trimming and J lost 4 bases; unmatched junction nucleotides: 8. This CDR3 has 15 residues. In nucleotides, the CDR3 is TGTGCCAGCAGCTCGAACAGGGACAGGGTGTACGAGCAGTACTTC. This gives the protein CASSSNRDRVYEQYF.

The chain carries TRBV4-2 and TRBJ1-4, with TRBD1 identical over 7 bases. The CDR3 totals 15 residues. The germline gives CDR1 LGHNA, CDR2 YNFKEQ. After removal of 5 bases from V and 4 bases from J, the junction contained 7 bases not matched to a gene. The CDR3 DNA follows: TGTGCCAGCAGCTCCGAATCAGGGGGTAATGAAAAACTGTTTTTT. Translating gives CASSSESGGNEKLFF.

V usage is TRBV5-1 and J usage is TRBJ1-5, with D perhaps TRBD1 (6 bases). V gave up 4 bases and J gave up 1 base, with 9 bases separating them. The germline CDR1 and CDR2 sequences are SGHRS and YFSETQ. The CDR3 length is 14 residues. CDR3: CASSVGASNQPQHF. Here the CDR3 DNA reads TGCGCCAGCAGCGTGGGGGCCAGCAATCAGCCCCAGCATTTT.

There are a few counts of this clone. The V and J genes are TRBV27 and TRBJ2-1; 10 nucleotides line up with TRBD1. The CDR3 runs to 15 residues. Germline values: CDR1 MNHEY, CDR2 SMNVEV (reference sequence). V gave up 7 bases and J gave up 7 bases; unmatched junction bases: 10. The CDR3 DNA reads TGTGCCAGCAAATCGTGGGACAGGGGCGGTAATGAGCAGTTCTTC. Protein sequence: CASKSWDRGGNEQFF.

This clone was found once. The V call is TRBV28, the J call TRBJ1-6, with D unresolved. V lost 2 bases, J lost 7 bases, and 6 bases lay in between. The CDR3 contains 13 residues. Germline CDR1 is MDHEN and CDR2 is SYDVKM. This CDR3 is CASSLAGNSPLHF. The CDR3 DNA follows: TGTGCCAGCAGTTTAGCAGGAAATTCACCCCTCCACTTT.

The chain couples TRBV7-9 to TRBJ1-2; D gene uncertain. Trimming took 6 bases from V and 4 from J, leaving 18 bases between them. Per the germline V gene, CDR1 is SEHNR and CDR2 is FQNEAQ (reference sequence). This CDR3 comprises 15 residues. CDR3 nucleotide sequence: TGTGCCAGCAGTACCGGGCCGGCCAAATTCTATGGCTACACCTTC. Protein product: CASSTGPAKFYGYTF.

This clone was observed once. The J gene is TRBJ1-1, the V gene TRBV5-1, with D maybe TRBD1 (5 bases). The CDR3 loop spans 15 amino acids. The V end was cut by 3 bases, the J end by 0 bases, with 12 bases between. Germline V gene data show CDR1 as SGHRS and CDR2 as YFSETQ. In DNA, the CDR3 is TGCGCCAGCAGCTGGGGAGGGGTCGTGAACACTGAAGCTTTCTTT. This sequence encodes CASSWGGVVNTEAFF.

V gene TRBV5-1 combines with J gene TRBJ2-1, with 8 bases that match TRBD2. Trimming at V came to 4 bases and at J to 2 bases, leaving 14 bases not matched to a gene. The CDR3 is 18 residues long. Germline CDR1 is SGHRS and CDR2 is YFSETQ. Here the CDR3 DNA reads TGCGCCAGCAGCCCTACCGGGACCCGGGAGGGAGCCTACAATGAGCAGTTCTTC. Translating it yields CASSPTGTREGAYNEQFF.

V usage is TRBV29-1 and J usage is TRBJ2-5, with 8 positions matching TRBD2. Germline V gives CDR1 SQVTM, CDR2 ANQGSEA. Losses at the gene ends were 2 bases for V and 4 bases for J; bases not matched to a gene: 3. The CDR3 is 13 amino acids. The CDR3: CSVEWLAGETQYF. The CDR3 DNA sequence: TGCAGCGTTGAATGGCTAGCGGGAGAGACCCAGTACTTC.

The CDR3 loop is CASRPGRANTEAFF. For the CDR3, the DNA is TGTGCCAGCAGGCCGGGTCGGGCGAACACTGAAGCTTTCTTT. This chain joins TRBV2 and TRBJ1-1; D gene uncertain. Germline lookup yields CDR1 SNHLY and CDR2 FYNNEI. The CDR3 contains 14 residues. V dropped 6 bases and J dropped 1 base, with 12 bases sitting between them.

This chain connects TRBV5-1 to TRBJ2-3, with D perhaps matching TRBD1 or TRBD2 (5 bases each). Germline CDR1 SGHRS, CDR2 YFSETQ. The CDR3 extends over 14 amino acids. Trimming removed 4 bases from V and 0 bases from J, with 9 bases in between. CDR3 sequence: CASSIRDSTDTQYF. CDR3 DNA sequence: TGCGCCAGCAGCATCCGGGACAGCACAGATACGCAGTATTTT.

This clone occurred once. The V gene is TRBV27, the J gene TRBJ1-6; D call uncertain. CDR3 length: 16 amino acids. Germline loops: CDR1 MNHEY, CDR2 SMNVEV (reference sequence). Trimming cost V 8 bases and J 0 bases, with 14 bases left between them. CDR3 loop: CASQSSLRSYNSPLHF. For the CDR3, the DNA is TGTGCCAGCCAATCTAGCCTGCGCTCCTATAATTCACCCCTCCACTTT.

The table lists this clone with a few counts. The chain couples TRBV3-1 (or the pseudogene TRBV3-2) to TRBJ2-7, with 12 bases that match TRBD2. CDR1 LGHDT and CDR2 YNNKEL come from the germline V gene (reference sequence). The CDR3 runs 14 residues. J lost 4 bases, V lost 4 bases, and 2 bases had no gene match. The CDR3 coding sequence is TGTGCCAGCAGCCCGACTAGCGGGAGATACGAGCAGTACTTC. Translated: CASSPTSGRYEQYF.

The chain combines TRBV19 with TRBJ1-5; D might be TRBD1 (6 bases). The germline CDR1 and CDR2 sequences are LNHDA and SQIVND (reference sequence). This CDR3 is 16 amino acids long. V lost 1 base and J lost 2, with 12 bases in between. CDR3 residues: CASSIGGLGGNQPQHF. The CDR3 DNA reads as TGTGCCAGTAGTATAGGGGGGCTGGGAGGCAATCAGCCCCAGCATTTT.

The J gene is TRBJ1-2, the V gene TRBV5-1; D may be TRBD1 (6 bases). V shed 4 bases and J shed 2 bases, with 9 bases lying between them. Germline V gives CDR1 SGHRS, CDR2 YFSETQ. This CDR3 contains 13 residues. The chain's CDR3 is CASSQTGNYGYTF. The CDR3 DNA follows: TGCGCCAGCAGCCAAACAGGGAACTATGGCTACACCTTC.

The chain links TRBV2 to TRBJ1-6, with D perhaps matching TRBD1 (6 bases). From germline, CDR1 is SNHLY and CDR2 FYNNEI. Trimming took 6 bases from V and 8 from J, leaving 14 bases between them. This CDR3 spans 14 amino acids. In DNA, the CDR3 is TGTGCCAGCAGCCAACAGGGAGGAGATTCACCCCTCCACTTT. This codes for CASSQQGGDSPLHF.

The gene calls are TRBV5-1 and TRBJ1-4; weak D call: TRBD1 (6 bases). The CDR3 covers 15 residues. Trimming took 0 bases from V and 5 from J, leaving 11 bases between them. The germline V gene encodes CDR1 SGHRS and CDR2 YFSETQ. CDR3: CASSLVNRANEKLFF. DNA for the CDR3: TGCGCCAGCAGCTTGGTTAACAGGGCCAATGAAAAACTGTTTTTT. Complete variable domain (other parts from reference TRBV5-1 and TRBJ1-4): KAGVTQTPRYLIKTRGQQVTLSCSPISGHRSVSWYQQTPGQGLQFLFEYFSETQRNKGNFPGRFSGRQFSNSRSEMNVSTLELGDSALYLCASSLVNRANEKLFFGSGTQLSVL.